This T cell receptor (beta chain) derives from a study of T cell responses to AZD1222 COVID-19 vaccine. Study overall: Pooled in the analysis were second doses at about 4 or about 12 weeks. Findings of the study overall: The span of vaccine-associated CD4 TCRs extended across spike, with dominance at 160-218 and 743-854. A reported finding is that nearly half of spike-specific TCRs target unmutated variant regions. Scientists sampled the repertoires only once the peak T cell response had passed.

The table came from immunoSEQ multiplex PCR; TCRdb's copy has only in-frame clones and leaves some out. Found here are 100,000 or so clones, around 90% of them singletons; the top ten hold around a tenth. CDR1 and CDR2 (germline): LGHDT, YNNKEL (reference sequence). This CDR3 region has 15 residues. The V end was cut by 8 bases, the J end by 3 bases, with 16 bases between. Concerning this clone: Antigen specificity is unknown.

The source of this sequence is an adult in good health. The specimen was peripheral blood, collected on day 0 of AZD1222 vaccination. V and J are TRBV3-1 (or the pseudogene TRBV3-2) and TRBJ1-4; tentatively, D is TRBD1 (5 bases). The CDR3 bases are TGTGCCAGCGGCCCGGGAGGGGAGGCTAATGAAAAACTGTTTTTT. Its protein product is CASGPGGEANEKLFF.